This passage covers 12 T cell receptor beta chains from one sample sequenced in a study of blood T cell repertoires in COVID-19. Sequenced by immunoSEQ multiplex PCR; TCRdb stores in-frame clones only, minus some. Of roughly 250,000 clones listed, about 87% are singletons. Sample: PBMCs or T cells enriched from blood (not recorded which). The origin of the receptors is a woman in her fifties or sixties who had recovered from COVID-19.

CDR3 coding DNA: TGCAGCGTGGTTGGGGGCTCGGCTGAGCAGTTCTTC. Protein sequence: CSVVGGSAEQFF. The rearrangement uses TRBV29-1 and TRBJ2-1, with D possibly matching TRBD1 (6 bases). The CDR3 length is 12 residues. Germline V lookup: CDR1 SQVTM, CDR2 ANQGSEA. Deletions cut 6 bases from V and 9 bases from J, with 15 bases between.

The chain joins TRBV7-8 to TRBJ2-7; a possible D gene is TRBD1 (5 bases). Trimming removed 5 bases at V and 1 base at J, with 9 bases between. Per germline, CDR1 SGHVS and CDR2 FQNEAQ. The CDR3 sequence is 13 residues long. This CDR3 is CASSNTGSYEQYF. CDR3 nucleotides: TGTGCCAGCAGCAACACAGGTTCCTACGAGCAGTACTTC. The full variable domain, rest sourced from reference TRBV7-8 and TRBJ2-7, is GAGVSQSPRYKVAKRGQDVALRCDPISGHVSLFWYQQALGQGPEFLTYFQNEAQLDKSGLPSDRFFAERPEGSVSTLKIQRTQQEDSAVYLCASSNTGSYEQYFGPGTRLTVT.

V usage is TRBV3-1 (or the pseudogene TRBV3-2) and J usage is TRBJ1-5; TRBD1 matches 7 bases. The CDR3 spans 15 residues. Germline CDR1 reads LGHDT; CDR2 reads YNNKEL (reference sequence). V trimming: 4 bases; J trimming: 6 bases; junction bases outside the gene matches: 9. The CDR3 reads CASSLGTVGSQPQHF. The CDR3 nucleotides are TGTGCCAGCAGCCTTGGGACAGTCGGTTCTCAGCCCCAGCATTTT.

The CDR3 here is CASSQTGGGKTEAFF. DNA of the CDR3: TGCGCCAGCAGCCAAACGGGCGGGGGGAAAACTGAAGCTTTCTTT. V and J are TRBV5-1 and TRBJ1-1; TRBD1 might be the D (5 bases). Germline lookup yields CDR1 SGHRS and CDR2 YFSETQ. The V end was cut by 4 bases, the J end by 5 bases, with 18 bases between. CDR3 length: 15 residues.

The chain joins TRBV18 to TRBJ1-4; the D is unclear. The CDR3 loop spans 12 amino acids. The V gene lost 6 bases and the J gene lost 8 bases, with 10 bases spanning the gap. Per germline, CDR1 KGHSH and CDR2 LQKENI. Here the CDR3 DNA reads TGTGCCAGCTCGGATACGGGGGAAAAACTGTTTTTT. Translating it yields CASSDTGEKLFF.

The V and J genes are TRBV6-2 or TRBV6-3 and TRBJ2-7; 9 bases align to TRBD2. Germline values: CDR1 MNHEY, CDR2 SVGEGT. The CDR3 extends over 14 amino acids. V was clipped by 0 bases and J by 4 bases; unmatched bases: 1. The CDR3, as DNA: TGTGCCAGCAGTTACTCAGCGGGAGGTTACGAGCAGTACTTC. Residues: CASSYSAGGYEQYF.

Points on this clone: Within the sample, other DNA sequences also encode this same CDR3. In DNA, the CDR3 is TGTGCCAGTAGTTCCGCAGATACGCAGTATTTT. Translation gives CASSSADTQYF. This sequence joins TRBV19 and TRBJ2-3; D not certain. V dropped 5 bases and J dropped 4 bases, with 4 bases sitting between them. Germline V CDR1 and CDR2: LNHDA, SQIVND (reference sequence). This CDR3 is built from 11 residues.

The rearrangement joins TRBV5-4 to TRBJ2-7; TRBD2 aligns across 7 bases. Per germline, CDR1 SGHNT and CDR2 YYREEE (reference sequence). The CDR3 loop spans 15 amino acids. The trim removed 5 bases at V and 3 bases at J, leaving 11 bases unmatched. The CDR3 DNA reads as TGTGCCAGCAGTTTCGGGGGAGGGATCAACTACGAGCAGTACTTC. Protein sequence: CASSFGGGINYEQYF.

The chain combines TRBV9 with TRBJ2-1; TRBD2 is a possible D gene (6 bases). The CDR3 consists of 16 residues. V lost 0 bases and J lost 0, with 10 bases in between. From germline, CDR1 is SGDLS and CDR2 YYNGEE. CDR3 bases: TGTGCCAGCAGCGTAGTAGGCGGGATCTCCTACAATGAGCAGTTCTTC. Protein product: CASSVVGGISYNEQFF.

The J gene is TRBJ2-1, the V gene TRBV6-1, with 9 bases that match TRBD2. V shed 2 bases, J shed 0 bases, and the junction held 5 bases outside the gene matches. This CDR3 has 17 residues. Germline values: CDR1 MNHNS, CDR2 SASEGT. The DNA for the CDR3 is TGTGCCAGCAGTGAATTGGCGGGAGGGTTCTCCTACAATGAGCAGTTCTTC. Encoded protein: CASSELAGGFSYNEQFF.

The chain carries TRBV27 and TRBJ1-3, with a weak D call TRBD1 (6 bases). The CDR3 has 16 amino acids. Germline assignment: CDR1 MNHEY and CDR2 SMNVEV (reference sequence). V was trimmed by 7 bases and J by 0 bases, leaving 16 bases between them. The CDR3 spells CASTSGQPSSGNTIYF. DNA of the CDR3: TGTGCCAGCACCAGTGGACAGCCAAGCTCTGGAAACACCATATATTTT.

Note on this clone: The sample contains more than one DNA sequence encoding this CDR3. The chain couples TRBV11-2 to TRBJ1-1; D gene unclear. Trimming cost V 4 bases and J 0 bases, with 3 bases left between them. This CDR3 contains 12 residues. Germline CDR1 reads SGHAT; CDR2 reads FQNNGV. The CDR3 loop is CASSSMNTEAFF. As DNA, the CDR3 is TGTGCCAGCAGCTCTATGAACACTGAAGCTTTCTTT.